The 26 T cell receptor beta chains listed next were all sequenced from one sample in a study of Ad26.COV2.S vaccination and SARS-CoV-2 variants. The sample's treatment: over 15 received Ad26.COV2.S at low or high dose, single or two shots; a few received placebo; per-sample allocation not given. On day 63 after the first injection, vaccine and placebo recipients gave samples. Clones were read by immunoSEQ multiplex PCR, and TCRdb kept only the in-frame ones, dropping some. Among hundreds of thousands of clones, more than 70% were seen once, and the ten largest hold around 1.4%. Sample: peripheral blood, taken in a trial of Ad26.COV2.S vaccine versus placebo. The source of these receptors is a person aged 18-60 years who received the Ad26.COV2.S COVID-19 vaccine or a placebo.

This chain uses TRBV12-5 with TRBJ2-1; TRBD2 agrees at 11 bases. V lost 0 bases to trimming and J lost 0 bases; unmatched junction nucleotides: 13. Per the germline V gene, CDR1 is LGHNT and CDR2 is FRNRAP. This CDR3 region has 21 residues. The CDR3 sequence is CASGLVPIGLAGISSYNEQFF. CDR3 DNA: TGTGCTAGTGGTTTGGTACCCATTGGACTAGCGGGTATCAGCTCCTACAATGAGCAGTTCTTC.

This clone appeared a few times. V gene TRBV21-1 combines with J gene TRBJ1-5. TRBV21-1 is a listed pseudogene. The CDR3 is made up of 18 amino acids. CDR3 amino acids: CASSRSPARVEGNQPQHF. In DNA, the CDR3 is TGTGCCAGCAGCAGGTCTCCGGCAAGGGTAGAGGGCAATCAGCCCCAGCATTTT.

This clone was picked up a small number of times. CDR3 DNA: TGTGCCAGCAGCGCCGAGGGGGATCAGCCCCAGCATTTT. The encoded protein is CASSAEGDQPQHF. The chain joins TRBV5-6 to TRBJ1-5; D is perhaps TRBD1 (6 bases). V was trimmed by 4 bases and J by 5 bases, leaving 10 bases between them. Germline lookup yields CDR1 SGHDT and CDR2 YYEEEE. The CDR3 spans 13 residues.

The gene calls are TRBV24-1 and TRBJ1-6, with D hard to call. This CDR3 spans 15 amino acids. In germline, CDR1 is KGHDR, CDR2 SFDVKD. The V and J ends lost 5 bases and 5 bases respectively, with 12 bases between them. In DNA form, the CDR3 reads TGTGCCACCAGTGTTTTTCAGGAAAATAATTCACCCCTCCACTTT. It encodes CATSVFQENNSPLHF.

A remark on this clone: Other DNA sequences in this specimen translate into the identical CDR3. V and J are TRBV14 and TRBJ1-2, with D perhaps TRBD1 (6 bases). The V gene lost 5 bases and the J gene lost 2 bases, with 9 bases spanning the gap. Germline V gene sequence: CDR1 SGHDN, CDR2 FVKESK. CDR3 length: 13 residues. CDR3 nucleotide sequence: TGTGCCAGCAGCTCCGGACAGAACTATGGCTACACCTTC. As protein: CASSSGQNYGYTF.

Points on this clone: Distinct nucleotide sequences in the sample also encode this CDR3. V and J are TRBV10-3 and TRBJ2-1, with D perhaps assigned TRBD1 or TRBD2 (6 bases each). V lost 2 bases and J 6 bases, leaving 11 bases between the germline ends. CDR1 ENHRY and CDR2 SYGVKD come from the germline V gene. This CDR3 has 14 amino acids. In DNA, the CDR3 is TGTGCCATCAGTGAGCGGGGGCTCGGCAATGAGCAGTTCTTC. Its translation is CAISERGLGNEQFF.

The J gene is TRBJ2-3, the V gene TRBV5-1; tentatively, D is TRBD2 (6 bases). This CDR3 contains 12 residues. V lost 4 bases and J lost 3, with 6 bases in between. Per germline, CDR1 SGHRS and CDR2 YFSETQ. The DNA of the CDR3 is TGCGCCAGCAGCCGGGGGACAGATACGCAGTATTTT. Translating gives CASSRGTDTQYF.

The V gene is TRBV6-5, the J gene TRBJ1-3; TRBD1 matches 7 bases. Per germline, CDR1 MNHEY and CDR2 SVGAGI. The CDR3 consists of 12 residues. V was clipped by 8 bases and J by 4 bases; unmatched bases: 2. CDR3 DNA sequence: TGTGCCAGCCGGGACAGCGGAAACACCATATATTTT. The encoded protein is CASRDSGNTIYF.

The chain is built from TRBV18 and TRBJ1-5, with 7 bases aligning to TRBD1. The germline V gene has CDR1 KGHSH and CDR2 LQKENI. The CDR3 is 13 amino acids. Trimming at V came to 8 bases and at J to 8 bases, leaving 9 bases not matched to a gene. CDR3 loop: CASHVGQGEPQHF. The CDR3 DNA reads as TGTGCCAGCCACGTGGGCCAGGGGGAGCCCCAGCATTTT.

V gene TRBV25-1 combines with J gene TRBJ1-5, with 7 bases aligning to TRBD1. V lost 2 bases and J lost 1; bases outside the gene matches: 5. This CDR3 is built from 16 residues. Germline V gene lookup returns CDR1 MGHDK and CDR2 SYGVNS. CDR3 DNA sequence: TGTGCCAGCAGTGAAAGGGGACAGTCAAGCAATCAGCCCCAGCATTTT. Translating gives CASSERGQSSNQPQHF.

The CDR3 loop is CASSRTGGDYGYTF. CDR3 DNA: TGTGCCAGCAGCAGGACAGGGGGCGACTATGGCTACACCTTC. This chain joins TRBV6-6 and TRBJ1-2, with TRBD1 identical over 11 bases. The J segment lost 3 bases and the V segment lost 6 bases, leaving 3 bases of the junction unmatched. This CDR3 is built from 14 residues. Germline CDR1 MNHNY, CDR2 SVGAGI (reference sequence).

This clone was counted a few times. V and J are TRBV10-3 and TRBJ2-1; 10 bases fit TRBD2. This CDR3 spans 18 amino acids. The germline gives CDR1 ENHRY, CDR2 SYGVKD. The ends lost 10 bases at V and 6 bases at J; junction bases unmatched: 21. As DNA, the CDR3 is TGTGCCACCGACGGGACAAATTTCGGGACTAGCGTTTCCAATGAGCAGTTCTTC. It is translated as CATDGTNFGTSVSNEQFF.

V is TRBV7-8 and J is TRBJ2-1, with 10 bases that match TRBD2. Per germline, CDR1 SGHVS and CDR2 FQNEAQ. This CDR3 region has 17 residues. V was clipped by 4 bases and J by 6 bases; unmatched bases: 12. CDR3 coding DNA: TGTGCCAGCAGCTCCGACCGAGCGGGAGGGGGCGGCAATGAGCAGTTCTTC. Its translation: CASSSDRAGGGGNEQFF.

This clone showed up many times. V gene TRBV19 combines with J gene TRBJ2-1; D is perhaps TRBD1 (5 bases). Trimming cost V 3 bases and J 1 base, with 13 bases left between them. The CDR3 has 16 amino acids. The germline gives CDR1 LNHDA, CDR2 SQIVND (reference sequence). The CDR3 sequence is CASSIALGASYNEQFF. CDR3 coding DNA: TGTGCCAGTAGTATCGCCCTAGGGGCGTCCTACAATGAGCAGTTCTTC.

The CDR3 bases are TGTGCCAGCAGCCATTATGAAGAGACCCAGTACTTC. Translated: CASSHYEETQYF. This sequence joins TRBV14 and TRBJ2-5; D unclear. CDR1 and CDR2 from the germline V gene are SGHDN and FVKESK. The length of the CDR3 is 12 residues. V shed 3 bases and J shed 3 bases, with 5 bases lying between them.

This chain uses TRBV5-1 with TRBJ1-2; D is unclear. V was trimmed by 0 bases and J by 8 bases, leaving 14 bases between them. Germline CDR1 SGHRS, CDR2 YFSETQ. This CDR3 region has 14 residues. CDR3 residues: CASSLAPGQRGYTF. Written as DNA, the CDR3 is TGCGCCAGCAGCTTGGCCCCGGGCCAGAGAGGCTACACCTTC.

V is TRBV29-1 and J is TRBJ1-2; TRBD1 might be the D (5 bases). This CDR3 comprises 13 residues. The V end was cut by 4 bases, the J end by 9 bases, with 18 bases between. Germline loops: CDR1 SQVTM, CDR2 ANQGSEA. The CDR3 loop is CSVGSAGTLSYTF. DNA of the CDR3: TGCAGCGTTGGTTCAGCCGGGACCCTCAGCTACACCTTC. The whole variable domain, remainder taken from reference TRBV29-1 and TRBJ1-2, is SAVISQKPSRDICQRGTSLTIQCQVDSQVTMMFWYRQQPGQSLTLIATANQGSEATYESGFVIDKFPISRPNLTFSTLTVSNMSPEDSSIYLCSVGSAGTLSYTFGSGTRLTVV.

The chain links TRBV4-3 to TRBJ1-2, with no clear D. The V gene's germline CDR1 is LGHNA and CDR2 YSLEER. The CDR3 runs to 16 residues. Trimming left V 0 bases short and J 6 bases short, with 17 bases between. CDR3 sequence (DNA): TGCGCCAGCAGCCAAGAAATCTCCCTCCACCTACATGGCTACACCTTC. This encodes CASSQEISLHLHGYTF.

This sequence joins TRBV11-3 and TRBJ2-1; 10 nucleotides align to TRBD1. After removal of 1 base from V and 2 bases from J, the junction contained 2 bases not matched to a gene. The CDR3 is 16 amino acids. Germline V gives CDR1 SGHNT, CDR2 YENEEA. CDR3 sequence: CASSLGGTGAYNEQFF. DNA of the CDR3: TGTGCCAGCAGCTTAGGCGGGACAGGGGCCTACAATGAGCAGTTCTTC.

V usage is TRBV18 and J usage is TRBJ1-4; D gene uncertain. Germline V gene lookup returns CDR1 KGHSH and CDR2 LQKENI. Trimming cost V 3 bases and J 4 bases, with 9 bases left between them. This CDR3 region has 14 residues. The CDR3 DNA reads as TGTGCCAGCTCACCGCGGGGTGGTAATGAAAAACTGTTTTTT. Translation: CASSPRGGNEKLFF.

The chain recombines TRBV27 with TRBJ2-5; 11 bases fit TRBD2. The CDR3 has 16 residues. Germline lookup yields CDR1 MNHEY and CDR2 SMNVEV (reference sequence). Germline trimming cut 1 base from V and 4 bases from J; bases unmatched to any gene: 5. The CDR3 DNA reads TGTGCCAGCAGTTTATTGGGGCTAGCGGGGGGAGAGACCCAGTACTTC. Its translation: CASSLLGLAGGETQYF.

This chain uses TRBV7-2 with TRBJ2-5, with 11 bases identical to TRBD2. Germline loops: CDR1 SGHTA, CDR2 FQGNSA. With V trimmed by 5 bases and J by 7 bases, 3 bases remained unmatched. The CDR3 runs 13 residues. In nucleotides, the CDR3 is TGTGCCAGCAGCCCCCTAGCGGGGGGGACCCAGTACTTC. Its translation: CASSPLAGGTQYF.

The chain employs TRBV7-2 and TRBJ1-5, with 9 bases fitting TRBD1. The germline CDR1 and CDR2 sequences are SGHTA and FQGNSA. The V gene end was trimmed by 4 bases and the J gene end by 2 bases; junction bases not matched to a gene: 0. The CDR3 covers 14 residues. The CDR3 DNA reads TGTGCCAGCAGCTGGACAGGGGGCAATCAGCCCCAGCATTTT. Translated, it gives CASSWTGGNQPQHF.

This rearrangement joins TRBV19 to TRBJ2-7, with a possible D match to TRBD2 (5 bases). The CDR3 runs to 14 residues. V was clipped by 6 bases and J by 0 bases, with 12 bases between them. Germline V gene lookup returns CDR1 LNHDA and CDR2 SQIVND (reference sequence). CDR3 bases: TGTGCCAGTAGCGACTACACCCTCTCCTACGAGCAGTACTTC. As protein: CASSDYTLSYEQYF.

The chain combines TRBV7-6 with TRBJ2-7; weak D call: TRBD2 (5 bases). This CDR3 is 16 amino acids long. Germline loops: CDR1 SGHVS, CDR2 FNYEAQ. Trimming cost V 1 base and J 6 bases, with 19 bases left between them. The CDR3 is CASSLDSAGGRGEQYF. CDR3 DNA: TGTGCCAGCAGCTTAGATTCCGCGGGCGGGCGTGGCGAGCAGTACTTC. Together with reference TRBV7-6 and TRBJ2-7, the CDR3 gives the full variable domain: GAGVSQSPRYKVTKRGQDVALRCDPISGHVSLYWYRQALGQGPEFLTYFNYEAQQDKSGLPNDRFSAERPEGSISTLTIQRTEQRDSAMYRCASSLDSAGGRGEQYFGPGTRLTVT.

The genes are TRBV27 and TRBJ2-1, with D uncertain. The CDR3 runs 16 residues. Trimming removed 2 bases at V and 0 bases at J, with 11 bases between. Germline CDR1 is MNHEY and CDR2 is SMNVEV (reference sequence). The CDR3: CASSLGVGSSYNEQFF. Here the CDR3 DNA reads TGTGCCAGCAGTTTAGGGGTCGGTAGCTCCTACAATGAGCAGTTCTTC.